Reported below is one T cell receptor (beta chain). The antigen is unknown. These data originate in a study of STAT3 mutations in large granular lymphocyte leukemia. Study information: Among longitudinally sequenced T-LGLL patients, roughly half had canonical activating STAT3 mutations detected. Approximately 40% of treated T-LGLL patients showed hematologic response to immunosuppression.

The study, taken as a whole, reports: Every T-cell large granular lymphocyte leukemia patient had at least one immunodominant TCR beta clonotype. Some patients had dominant TCR clones larger than their STAT3 mutant burden. Clonal expansion was inferred from samples taken at other timepoints.

The assay was immunoSEQ multiplex PCR, and TCRdb's table has in-frame clones only and misses some. The data contain more than 1,500 clones, about two thirds of them seen just once; the ten biggest clones take up approximately 71%. The CDR3 contains 14 residues. V lost 0 bases to trimming and J lost 5 bases, with 8 bases between them. Germline loops: CDR1 SGHRS, CDR2 YFSETQ. The sequencing input was peripheral blood mononuclear cells. This chain joins TRBV5-1 and TRBJ1-4; D gene ambiguous. This TCR derives from a man aged 55 to 70 with T-cell large granular lymphocyte leukemia. Some clones in this sample may be carry-over from other donors' samples. In DNA form, the CDR3 reads TGCGCCAGCAGCTTGGGTTACGAAAATGAAAAACTGTTTTTT. Its translation is CASSLGYENEKLFF.